This T cell receptor (beta chain) is from a study of glioma-infiltrating T cells. Per the germline V gene, CDR1 is DFQATT and CDR2 is SNEGSKA (reference sequence). With 3 bases removed from V and 1 base from J, the gap between germline ends came to 9 bases. The CDR3 extends over 13 amino acids. The iRepertoire nested amplicon-rescue multiplex PCR amplified TCR alpha and beta CDR3s from RNA. TCRdb re-called the multiplex PCR reads through MiXCR, storing one row per CDR3 protein. The table lists more than 300,000 distinct CDR3 sequences, 41% of them singletons, with approximately 12% in the top ten. This TCR was recovered from a human donor with low-grade glioma or glioblastoma, undergoing nonglioma brain surgery, or in good health (not recorded which). Sequencing was performed on glioma tissue, nonneoplastic brain tissue, or PBMCs (not recorded which). The chain couples TRBV20-1 to TRBJ2-5; D uncertain. Here the CDR3 DNA reads TGCAGTGCTAGGGTCGCAGTCCAAGAGACCCAGTACTTC. Translation gives CSARVAVQETQYF.